This TCR beta chain was recovered during a study of lymphopenia after photon versus proton radiotherapy. Regarding the study as a whole: Proton therapy kept repertoires fairly stable, unlike photons, which gained effector/memory cells.

Germline V gene lookup returns CDR1 SGHDT and CDR2 YYEEEE. V lost 5 bases and J 0 bases, leaving 19 bases between the germline ends. The CDR3 spans 17 residues. About this clone: Its cognate antigen is unknown.

The protocol was immunoSEQ multiplex PCR, while the TCRdb copy is restricted to in-frame clones and leaves out a portion. The repertoire consists of tens of thousands of clones, with approximately 81% occurring once and the leading ten covering around 2.9%. This TCR was sampled from a middle-aged man with gastric cancer. Specimen: peripheral blood, collected from a patient treated with photon-based radiotherapy. The gene calls are TRBV5-6 and TRBJ2-3; D is ambiguous. The CDR3 protein is CASSQRRVAPSTDTQYF. DNA of the CDR3: TGTGCCAGCAGTCAAAGACGGGTAGCTCCTAGCACAGATACGCAGTATTTT.